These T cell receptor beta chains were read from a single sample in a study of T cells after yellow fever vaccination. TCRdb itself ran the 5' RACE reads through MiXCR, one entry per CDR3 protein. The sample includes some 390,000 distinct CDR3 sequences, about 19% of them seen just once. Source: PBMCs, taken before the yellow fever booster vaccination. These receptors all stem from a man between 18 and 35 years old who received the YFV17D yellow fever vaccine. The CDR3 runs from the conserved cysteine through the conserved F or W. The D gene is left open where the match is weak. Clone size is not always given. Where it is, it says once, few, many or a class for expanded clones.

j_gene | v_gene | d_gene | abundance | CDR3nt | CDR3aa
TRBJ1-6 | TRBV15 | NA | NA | TGTGCCACCAGCAGAGAGCCGGGCTCGGCGGGTTCACCCCTCCACTTT | CATSREPGSAGSPLHF
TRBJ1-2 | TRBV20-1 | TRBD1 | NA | TGCAGTGCTAGTACAGGGGACGACTACACCTTC | CSASTGDDYTF
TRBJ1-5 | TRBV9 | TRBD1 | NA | TGTGCCAGCAGCCAGGGGGGGGGCCAGGAGCCCCAGCATTTT | CASSQGGGQEPQHF
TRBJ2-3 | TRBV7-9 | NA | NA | TGTGCCAGCAGTTTAACTGCGGAGGGAGATACGCAGTATTTT | CASSLTAEGDTQYF
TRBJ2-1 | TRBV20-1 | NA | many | TGCAGTGCTAGGGGGCCTCGTAGCTCCTACAATGAGCAGTTCTTC | CSARGPRSSYNEQFF
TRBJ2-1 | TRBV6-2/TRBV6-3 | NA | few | TGTGCCAGCAGTCTTGTTAGGGCAAGCTCCTACAATGAGCAGTTCTTC | CASSLVRASSYNEQFF
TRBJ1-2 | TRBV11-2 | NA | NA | TGTGCCAGCAGAACCCTAACAGGGCGGACTAACTATGGCTACACCTTC | CASRTLTGRTNYGYTF
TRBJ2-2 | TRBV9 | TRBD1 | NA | TGTGCCAGCAGCGCCAGGGGGCCCGGGGAGCTGTTTTTT | CASSARGPGELFF
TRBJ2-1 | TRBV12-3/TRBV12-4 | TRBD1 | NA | TGTGCCAGCAGTTTCCGGACAGGGGCCAATGAGCAGTTCTTC | CASSFRTGANEQFF
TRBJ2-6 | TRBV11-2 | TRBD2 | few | TGTGCCAGCAGCTTAGGCGGGGGTCGCTCTGGGGCCAACGTCCTGACTTTC | CASSLGGGRSGANVLTF
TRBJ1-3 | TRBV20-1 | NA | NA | TGCAGTGCTAGGACAGAGTCTGGAAACACCATATATTTT | CSARTESGNTIYF
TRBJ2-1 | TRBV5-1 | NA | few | TGCGCCAGCAGCCGCCAGGACTACAATGAGCAGTTCTTC | CASSRQDYNEQFF
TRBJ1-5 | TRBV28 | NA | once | TGTGCCAGCAGTCCCCCCCCGAGGGGGGTGAATCAGCCCCAGCATTTT | CASSPPPRGVNQPQHF
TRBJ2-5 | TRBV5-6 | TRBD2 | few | TGTGCCAGCAGCTTGGCCCTAGGACTAGCGGGGGTGCCCCAAGAGACCCAGTACTTC | CASSLALGLAGVPQETQYF
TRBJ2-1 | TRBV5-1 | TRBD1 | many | TGCGCCAGCAGCTTGGAGGGACAGGGGGGGGATGAGCAGTTCTTC | CASSLEGQGGDEQFF
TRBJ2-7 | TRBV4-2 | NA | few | TGTGCCAGCAGCCAAGAGGCTGGGATGGGGTCTTACTACGAGCAGTACTTC | CASSQEAGMGSYYEQYF
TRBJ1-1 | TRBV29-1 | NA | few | TGCAGCGTCCAGGAGACGGTAAACACTGAAGCTTTCTTT | CSVQETVNTEAFF
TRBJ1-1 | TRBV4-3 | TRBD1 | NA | TGCGCCAGCAGCCCGGACAGGGGGCATGGCACTGAAGCTTTCTTT | CASSPDRGHGTEAFF
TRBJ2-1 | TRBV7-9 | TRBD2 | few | TGTGCCAGCAACCCGGGACTAGACGCCAATGAGCAGTTCTTC | CASNPGLDANEQFF
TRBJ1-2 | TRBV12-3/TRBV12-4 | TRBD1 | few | TGTGCCAGCAGTTGGGACAGGGGTTACTATGGCTACACCTTC | CASSWDRGYYGYTF
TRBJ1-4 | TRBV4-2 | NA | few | TGTGCCAGCGGCCCCGGGACAACTAATGAAAAACTGTTTTTT | CASGPGTTNEKLFF
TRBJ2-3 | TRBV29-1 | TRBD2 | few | TGCAGCGCGGCGGGACTAGTCCGCACAGATACGCAGTATTTT | CSAAGLVRTDTQYF
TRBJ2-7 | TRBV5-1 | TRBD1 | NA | TGCGCCAGCAGCTTCGGACAGGCCAGCGAGCAGTACTTC | CASSFGQASEQYF
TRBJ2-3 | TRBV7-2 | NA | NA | TGTGCCAGCAGCTCAATAGCGGATGCCGATACGCAGTATTTT | CASSSIADADTQYF
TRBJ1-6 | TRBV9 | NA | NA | TGTGCCAGCAGCGTAGTGGCAGCTGATTCACCCCTCCACTTT | CASSVVAADSPLHF
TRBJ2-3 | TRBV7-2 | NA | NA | TGTGCCAGCAGCTCCCGGCGCACAGATACGCAGTATTTT | CASSSRRTDTQYF
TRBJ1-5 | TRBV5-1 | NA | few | TGCGCCAGCAGCCTGGACAGCGAGGATCAGCCCCAGCATTTT | CASSLDSEDQPQHF
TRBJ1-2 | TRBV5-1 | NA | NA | TGCGCCAGCAGCGTCGCCGGGGGCCCGGACATCCCCTATGGCTACACCTTC | CASSVAGGPDIPYGYTF
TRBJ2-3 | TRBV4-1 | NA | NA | TGCGCCAGCAGCCAAGTGCCCGGTGGTGCGCAGTATTTT | CASSQVPGGAQYF
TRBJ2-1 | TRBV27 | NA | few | TGTGCCAGCAGTACCAGGGGGGGACACAATGAGCAGTTCTTC | CASSTRGGHNEQFF
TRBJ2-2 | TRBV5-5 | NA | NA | TGTGCCAGCAGCTTTGCAGCGAACACCGGGGAGCTGTTTTTT | CASSFAANTGELFF
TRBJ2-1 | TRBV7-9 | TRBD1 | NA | TGTGCCAGCAGCACAGGGGGCGCAGTGAATGAGCAGTTCTTC | CASSTGGAVNEQFF
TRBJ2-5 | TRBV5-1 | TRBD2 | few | TGCGCCAGCAGCTTTGGGGGGGATGTGACCCAGTACTTC | CASSFGGDVTQYF
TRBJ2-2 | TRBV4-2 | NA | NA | TGTGCCAGCAGCCAGGCCGCTGGAGGCCCCGGGGAGCTGTTTTTT | CASSQAAGGPGELFF
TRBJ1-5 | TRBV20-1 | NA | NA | TGCAGTGCTAGCGACAGACTGTACAATCAGCCCCAGCATTTT | CSASDRLYNQPQHF
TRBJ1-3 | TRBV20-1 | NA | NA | TGCAGTGCTCGAACGGTGAGCTCTGGAAACACCATATATTTT | CSARTVSSGNTIYF
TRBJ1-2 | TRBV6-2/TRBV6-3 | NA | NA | TGTGCCAGCAGAAACGGGGCAGGGGGCTACACCTTC | CASRNGAGGYTF
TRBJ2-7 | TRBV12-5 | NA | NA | TGTGCTAGTGGTTTGGGAACATACGAGCAGTACTTC | CASGLGTYEQYF
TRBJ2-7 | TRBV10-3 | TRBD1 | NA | TGTGCCATCAGAGTTGGGCAGGGGGAGCACGAGCAGTACTTC | CAIRVGQGEHEQYF
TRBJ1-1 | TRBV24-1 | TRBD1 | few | TGTGCCACCAGAACTACAGGGGGCACTGAAGCTTTCTTT | CATRTTGGTEAFF
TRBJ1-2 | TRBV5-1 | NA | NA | TGCGCCAGCAGCTTGGCCTCTGATGGCTACACCTTC | CASSLASDGYTF
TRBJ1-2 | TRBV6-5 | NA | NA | TGTGCCAGCAGTTACTCGAGAGGAGGGGATATCCTATATGGCTACACCTTC | CASSYSRGGDILYGYTF
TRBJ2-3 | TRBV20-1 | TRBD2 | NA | TGCAGTGCTGAGCGGGGGGGACCAGATACGCAGTATTTT | CSAERGGPDTQYF
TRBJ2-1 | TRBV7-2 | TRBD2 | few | TGTGCCAGCACCATAGGGCGGGGGGGCGCCGGTGAGCAGTTCTTC | CASTIGRGGAGEQFF
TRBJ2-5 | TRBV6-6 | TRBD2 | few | TGTGCCAGCACCACCGGACTAGCGGGGGTAGAGACCCAGTACTTC | CASTTGLAGVETQYF
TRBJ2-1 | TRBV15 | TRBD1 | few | TGTGCCACCAGCAGAGACAGGGGGAATGAGCAGTTCTTC | CATSRDRGNEQFF
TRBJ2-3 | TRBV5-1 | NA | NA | TGCGCCAGCAGGGTGAGAGATACGCAGTATTTT | CASRVRDTQYF
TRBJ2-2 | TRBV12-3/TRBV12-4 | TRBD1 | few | TGTGCCAGCAGTTCCACCGGGACAGGGTTTTCCGGGGAGCTGTTTTTT | CASSSTGTGFSGELFF
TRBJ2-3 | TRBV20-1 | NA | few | TGCAGTGCCCGAAGGCCCGGTGGCGATACGCAGTATTTT | CSARRPGGDTQYF
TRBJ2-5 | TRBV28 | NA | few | TGTGCCAGCAGTAACGGGGACTCAGGGGTGTGGACCCAGTACTTC | CASSNGDSGVWTQYF
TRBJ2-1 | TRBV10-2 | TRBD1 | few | TGCGCCAGCAGGACAGGGGGAGATGAGCAGTTCTTC | CASRTGGDEQFF
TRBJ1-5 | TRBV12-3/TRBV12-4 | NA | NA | TGTGCCAGCAGTTTAAAGTCGGGGGGACAGCCCCAGCATTTT | CASSLKSGGQPQHF
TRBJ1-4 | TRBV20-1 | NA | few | TGCAGTGCTAGAGATTTAACGGGGTATGAAAAACTGTTTTTT | CSARDLTGYEKLFF
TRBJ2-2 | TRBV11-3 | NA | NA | TGTGCCAGCAGCTTAGAAGGGCCGCCCTCCACCGGGGAGCTGTTTTTT | CASSLEGPPSTGELFF
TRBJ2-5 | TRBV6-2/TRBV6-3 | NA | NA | TGTGCCAGCAGTACGTCCCCGGGGTGGGAGACCCAGTACTTC | CASSTSPGWETQYF